This TCR beta chain was obtained from a study of blood T cell repertoires in COVID-19. Some clones are missing from TCRdb's copy, which holds only in-frame ones; the method was immunoSEQ multiplex PCR. The table includes hundreds of thousands of clones, 83% detected once. This TCR came from a woman aged 45-59 years who had recovered from COVID-19. Input material: peripheral blood.

CDR3 protein: CTSAWSTNEKLFF. DNA for the CDR3: TGTACAAGCGCTTGGTCTACTAATGAAAAACTGTTTTTT. The chain links TRBV2 to TRBJ1-4; no firm D call. Germline values: CDR1 SNHLY, CDR2 FYNNEI. This CDR3 has 13 residues.